This entry describes one TCR beta chain. The antigen is unknown. Quantitative 5'-RACE with molecular barcodes generated TCR beta libraries. One entry per CDR3 protein results from TCRdb running MiXCR on the 5' RACE reads. The profile shows around 340,000 distinct CDR3 sequences, about 14% of them singletons. CDR1 and CDR2 (germline): LNHNV, YYDKDF (reference sequence). The CDR3 is 13 amino acids. V was cut by 5 bases and J by 0 bases, with 7 bases left in between. These data come from a study of CD8 T cells in ankylosing spondylitis. Study outcomes and limitations: One TCR beta motif, made up of 7 or 8 highly homologous variants, appeared characteristic of ankylosing spondylitis blood.

The V gene is TRBV15, the J gene TRBJ1-1, with D possibly TRBD1 on 5 matching bases. The sequence was collected from a male donor with ankylosing spondylitis or in good health (not recorded which). Sequenced sample: blood, either unsorted or a sorted T cell fraction (not recorded which). The CDR3 loop is CATSAQVNTEAFF. In DNA form, the CDR3 reads TGTGCCACCAGCGCACAGGTGAACACTGAAGCTTTCTTT.